These 16 T cell receptor beta chains were sequenced from one sample in a study of blood T cell repertoires in COVID-19. TCRdb keeps only in-frame clones here, not all; method: immunoSEQ multiplex PCR. The table shows about 210,000 clones, with about 87% occurring only once. Input material: PBMCs or T cells enriched from blood (not recorded which). These receptors all come from a man between 18 and 35 years old with acute COVID-19.

V and J are TRBV3-1 (or the pseudogene TRBV3-2) and TRBJ2-5; D is uncertain. The germline V gene has CDR1 LGHDT and CDR2 YNNKEL (reference sequence). The CDR3 is made up of 15 amino acids. V lost 4 bases and J lost 1, with 13 bases in between. The CDR3 region is CASSPTAARQETQYF. CDR3 sequence (DNA): TGTGCCAGCAGCCCCACAGCCGCCCGCCAAGAGACCCAGTACTTC.

In its sample, this clone was seen once. The chain couples TRBV6-5 to TRBJ2-7; 10 nucleotides agree with TRBD1. V shed 2 bases and J 7 bases; nucleotides not matched to a gene: 8. Per the germline V gene, CDR1 is MNHEY and CDR2 is SVGAGI. This CDR3 is 15 amino acids long. This CDR3 reads CASSYGLGQGGEQYF. The DNA for the CDR3 is TGTGCCAGCAGTTACGGACTTGGACAGGGGGGGGAGCAGTACTTC.

The rearrangement joins TRBV6-5 to TRBJ2-3; tentative D call: TRBD2 (5 bases). Germline V CDR1 and CDR2: MNHEY, SVGAGI. This CDR3 is built from 14 residues. With 0 bases removed from V and 4 bases from J, the gap between germline ends came to 8 bases. The CDR3 DNA follows: TGTGCCAGCAGTTACTCCCTTAGCGCAGATACGCAGTATTTT. As protein: CASSYSLSADTQYF.

The rearrangement uses TRBV30 and TRBJ2-7, with TRBD2 matching 7 bases. The ends lost 6 bases at V and 6 bases at J; junction bases unmatched: 8. This CDR3 has 12 residues. CDR1 is GTSNPN and CDR2 is SVGIG in the germline V gene (reference sequence). CDR3 region: CACPRGVGEQYF. As DNA, the CDR3 is TGTGCCTGTCCCCGGGGGGTTGGCGAGCAGTACTTC. Complete variable domain (other parts from reference TRBV30 and TRBJ2-7): SQTIHQWPATLVQPVGSPLSLECTVEGTSNPNLYWYRQAAGRGLQLLFYSVGIGQISSEVPQNLSASRPQDRQFILSSKKLLLSDSGFYLCACPRGVGEQYFGPGTRLTVT.

V gene TRBV6-2 or TRBV6-3 combines with J gene TRBJ2-7; 7 positions agree with TRBD2. This CDR3 has 14 residues. J lost 5 bases, V lost 2 bases, and 6 bases had no gene match. Germline-derived CDR1 and CDR2 are MNHEY and SVGEGT. CDR3 DNA sequence: TGTGCCAGCAGTTACGGGGGGGGAGGGAACGAGCAGTACTTC. Translation: CASSYGGGGNEQYF.

The chain uses TRBV10-1 and TRBJ2-5, with 7 positions matching TRBD2. This CDR3 contains 16 residues. Losses at the gene ends were 0 bases for V and 4 bases for J; bases not matched to a gene: 8. Germline V CDR1 and CDR2: WNHNN, SYGVQD (reference sequence). The CDR3 nucleotides are TGCGCCAGCAGTGAGTCAGCGGGGCCGGGGACAGAGACCCAGTACTTC. It yields the protein CASSESAGPGTETQYF.

This chain connects TRBV5-4 to TRBJ2-3, with TRBD2 matching over 8 bases. Trimming removed 0 bases from V and 8 bases from J; junction bases left unmatched: 8. Germline CDR1 is SGHNT and CDR2 is YYREEE (reference sequence). The CDR3 loop spans 15 amino acids. CDR3 loop: CASSLGAGDGSTQYF. In DNA, the CDR3 is TGTGCCAGCAGCTTGGGAGCGGGAGACGGTTCTACGCAGTATTTT. The complete variable domain, with remaining parts taken from reference TRBV5-4 and TRBJ2-3, reads ETGVTQSPTHLIKTRGQQVTLRCSSQSGHNTVSWYQQALGQGPQFIFQYYREEENGRGNFPPRFSGLQFPNYSSELNVNALELDDSALYLCASSLGAGDGSTQYFGPGTRLTVL.

This chain's CDR3 is CASSLENRGSYEQYF. As DNA, the CDR3 is TGTGCCAGCAGCCTCGAGAACAGGGGCTCCTACGAGCAGTACTTC. V is TRBV6-2 or TRBV6-3 and J is TRBJ2-7; TRBD1 matches at 7 bases. Germline lookup yields CDR1 MNHEY and CDR2 SVGEGT. The CDR3 is 15 amino acids. V was clipped by 6 bases and J by 0 bases; unmatched bases: 8.

The V and J genes are TRBV6-4 and TRBJ2-1; 7 bases align to TRBD2. CDR3 length: 13 amino acids. Germline-derived CDR1 and CDR2 are MRHNA and SNTAGT. The trim removed 2 bases at V and 9 bases at J, leaving 4 bases unmatched. Here the CDR3 reads CASSDREAGEQFF. In nucleotides, the CDR3 is TGTGCCAGCAGTGACCGGGAGGCCGGTGAGCAGTTCTTC.

The J gene is TRBJ2-3, the V gene TRBV4-3; TRBD1 aligns across 7 bases. Germline loops: CDR1 LGHNA, CDR2 YSLEER. Trimming removed 5 bases from V and 2 bases from J; junction bases left unmatched: 7. The CDR3 is 15 residues long. The CDR3 sequence: CASSVQGFNTDTQYF. As DNA, the CDR3 is TGCGCCAGCAGCGTACAGGGGTTTAACACAGATACGCAGTATTTT.

The chain couples TRBV9 to TRBJ2-2, with D perhaps matching TRBD1 (5 bases). Between the trimmed V and J ends, which lost 1 base and 7 bases, there was a span of 8 bases. This CDR3 region has 13 residues. Per germline, CDR1 SGDLS and CDR2 YYNGEE. The DNA of the CDR3 is TGTGCCAGCAGCGTACAGGGCCACGGGGAGCTGTTTTTT. Protein product: CASSVQGHGELFF.

The chain couples TRBV2 to TRBJ1-5, with a weak D call TRBD1 (5 bases). Germline CDR1 reads SNHLY; CDR2 reads FYNNEI. CDR3 length: 14 amino acids. Trimming pared 4 bases from V and 3 bases from J, leaving 10 bases between. The CDR3 DNA reads TGTGCCAGCAGTGGGACAAACACCAATCAGCCCCAGCATTTT. Translated, it gives CASSGTNTNQPQHF.

This clone came up once. The rearrangement links TRBV5-1 to TRBJ2-7; tentative D call: TRBD2 (5 bases). The CDR3 loop spans 15 amino acids. V was pared by 0 bases and J by 6 bases, with 16 bases between. Germline CDR1 SGHRS, CDR2 YFSETQ. CDR3 bases: TGCGCCAGCAGCTTGGGGACTGGTACAAAGGGCGAGCAGTACTTC. Protein product: CASSLGTGTKGEQYF.

This clone has a single count. This rearrangement joins TRBV30 to TRBJ1-2, with D possibly being TRBD1 (5 bases). This CDR3 has 11 residues. Trimming left V 2 bases short and J 6 bases short, with 7 bases between. Germline V lookup: CDR1 GTSNPN, CDR2 SVGIG (reference sequence). CDR3 amino acids: CAWSRGDGYTF. CDR3 nucleotide sequence: TGTGCCTGGAGTCGGGGGGATGGCTACACCTTC.

J is TRBJ2-2 and V is TRBV3-1 (or the pseudogene TRBV3-2); D is possibly TRBD1 (5 bases). The germline gives CDR1 LGHDT, CDR2 YNNKEL (reference sequence). V gave up 4 bases and J gave up 7 bases, with 10 bases separating them. The length of the CDR3 is 13 residues. Written as DNA, the CDR3 is TGTGCCAGCAGCCCAGGGCTGGACGGGGAGCTGTTTTTT. It translates to CASSPGLDGELFF.

V is TRBV19 and J is TRBJ2-5; 11 bases fit TRBD2. The V gene's germline CDR1 is LNHDA and CDR2 SQIVND (reference sequence). J lost 5 bases, V lost 5 bases, and 7 bases had no gene match. The CDR3 extends over 15 amino acids. CDR3 coding DNA: TGTGCCAGTAGTCTACTAGCGGGAGTTGGCGAGACCCAGTACTTC. It specifies CASSLLAGVGETQYF.